This T cell receptor (beta chain) stems from a study of blood T cells in healthy people across ages. Using a J-beta primer mix together with a sample-barcoded 5' primer, a second PCR was run for roughly 7 to 11 cycles. MiXCR, applied by TCRdb to the 5' RACE reads, yields one record per CDR3 protein. The table shows roughly 680,000 distinct CDR3 sequences, with around half occurring only once. The source material was blood. The TCR originated in a woman aged 60-75 years in good health.

The CDR3 DNA follows: TGTGCCAGCAGCCAAGACGGGCAGGGTCTCTACGAGCAGTACTTC. The encoded protein is CASSQDGQGLYEQYF. V gene TRBV3-1 combines with J gene TRBJ2-7, with a possible D match to TRBD1 (5 bases). Trimming cost V 0 bases and J 3 bases, with 12 bases left between them. CDR3 size: 15 residues. The V gene's germline CDR1 is LGHDT and CDR2 YNNKEL (reference sequence).